The 20 T cell receptor beta chains below all came from one sample that was sequenced in a study of identifying expanded T cells in peripheral blood. Repertoires were generated with immunoSEQ multiplex PCR, while TCRdb's copy carries only in-frame clones and drops some. The sample shows about 90,000 clones, approximately 86% of them seen only once. The sample comprised blood. These receptors originate from a person between 18 and 70 years old in good health.

V and J are TRBV6-5 and TRBJ2-5; D is undetermined. The CDR3 has 13 residues. V gave up 0 bases and J gave up 9 bases, with 11 bases separating them. Per the germline V gene, CDR1 is MNHEY and CDR2 is SVGAGI. CDR3 nucleotides: TGTGCCAGCAGTTACTCGAAGGTGTCGCCCCAGTACTTC. Its translation is CASSYSKVSPQYF.

V usage is TRBV6-1 and J usage is TRBJ2-7, with TRBD2 matching 14 bases. V gave up 6 bases and J gave up 9 bases; unmatched junction bases: 10. CDR1 and CDR2 from the germline V gene are MNHNS and SASEGT. CDR3 size: 15 residues. The CDR3 DNA reads TGTGCCAGCAGCCTAGGGACTAGCGGGGGAATGGGGCAGTACTTC. This encodes CASSLGTSGGMGQYF.

The chain carries TRBV13 and TRBJ2-3, with 16 nucleotides matching TRBD2. V dropped 5 bases and J dropped 6; count of bases not matched to a gene: 8. The CDR3 has 17 residues. Germline loops: CDR1 PRHDT, CDR2 FYEKMQ (reference sequence). CDR3 coding DNA: TGTGCCAGCAGCAGCTCGGGACTAGCGGGGGGGCCGGATACGCAGTATTTT. Amino acids: CASSSSGLAGGPDTQYF. The full variable domain, in which reference TRBV13 and TRBJ2-3 provide the parts outside the CDR3, is AAGVIQSPRHLIKEKRETATLKCYPIPRHDTVYWYQQGPGQDPQFLISFYEKMQSDKGSIPDRFSAQQFSDYHSELNMSSLELGDSALYFCASSSSGLAGGPDTQYFGPGTRLTVL.

The rearrangement links TRBV19 to TRBJ2-7, with TRBD1 matching over 7 bases. CDR3 size: 15 residues. Germline CDR1 is LNHDA and CDR2 is SQIVND (reference sequence). After removal of 5 bases from V and 4 bases from J, the junction contained 11 bases not matched to a gene. CDR3 region: CASSYEAARGYEQYF. The DNA for the CDR3 is TGTGCCAGTAGTTACGAGGCAGCCAGGGGGTACGAGCAGTACTTC.

As for this clone: A read error is likely, as this CDR3 ends without the conserved phenylalanine or tryptophan. The V call is TRBV11-2, the J call TRBJ1-6; 10 bases are shared with TRBD1. This CDR3 is 17 amino acids long. J lost 5 bases, V lost 0 bases, and 4 bases had no gene match. CDR1 is SGHAT, CDR2 FQNNGV, per germline. The CDR3 bases are TGTGCCAGCAGCTTAGATCGTGGGACAGGGGATAATTCACCCCTCCACTCT. It specifies CASSLDRGTGDNSPLHS.

This sequence joins TRBV4-1 and TRBJ1-2; maybe TRBD1 (5 bases). V lost 4 bases to trimming and J lost 2 bases, with 11 bases between them. The CDR3 contains 14 residues. The germline V gene has CDR1 MGHRA and CDR2 YSYEKL. The CDR3 coding sequence is TGCGCCAGCAGCCCGGACGGGGGGAACTATGGCTACACCTTC. This gives the protein CASSPDGGNYGYTF.

In this sample, this clone turned up many times. V and J are TRBV19 and TRBJ1-2, with TRBD1 matching 7 bases. V gave up 5 bases and J gave up 8 bases; unmatched junction bases: 14. In germline, CDR1 is LNHDA, CDR2 SQIVND (reference sequence). The CDR3 is made up of 15 amino acids. CDR3 region: CASSVDNRGRGGYTF. CDR3 sequence (DNA): TGTGCCAGTAGTGTCGACAACAGGGGACGGGGCGGCTACACCTTC.

This clone was seen only once. The chain employs TRBV5-1 and TRBJ1-2; D is ambiguous. Trimming pared 5 bases from V and 8 bases from J, leaving 22 bases between. Germline assignment: CDR1 SGHRS and CDR2 YFSETQ. The CDR3 is made up of 15 amino acids. The CDR3 is CASRPYVTDTYGYTF. CDR3 DNA: TGCGCCAGCAGACCATACGTGACCGACACTTACGGCTACACCTTC.

The genes are TRBV6-5 and TRBJ1-2; 9 nucleotides agree with TRBD1. CDR1 and CDR2 (germline): MNHEY, SVGAGI. V shed 6 bases, J shed 6 bases, and the junction held 5 bases outside the gene matches. The CDR3 runs 13 residues. DNA for the CDR3: TGTGCCAGCAGCAACAGGGGGCGGAATGGCTACACCTTC. Its protein is CASSNRGRNGYTF.

This CDR3 is CASSNRDGYEQYF. The CDR3 DNA follows: TGTGCCAGCAGCAATCGGGACGGCTACGAGCAGTACTTC. This chain links TRBV9 with TRBJ2-7; D is possibly TRBD1 or TRBD2 (5 bases each). Germline loops: CDR1 SGDLS, CDR2 YYNGEE. The CDR3 extends over 13 amino acids. Trimming took off 4 bases at V and 3 bases at J, with 11 bases between the two ends.

The chain uses TRBV5-5 and TRBJ2-3; 8 bases align to TRBD2. CDR1 and CDR2 from the germline V gene are SGHKS and YYEKEE (reference sequence). The CDR3 has 16 amino acids. J gave up 0 bases and V 0 bases, and 3 bases lay outside the gene matches. The CDR3 nucleotides are TGTGCCAGCAGCTTGGCTCGGGGGGGAAGCACAGATACGCAGTATTTT. Translation gives CASSLARGGSTDTQYF. Full variable domain (outside the CDR3, taken from reference TRBV5-5 and TRBJ2-3): DAGVTQSPTHLIKTRGQQVTLRCSPISGHKSVSWYQQVLGQGPQFIFQYYEKEERGRGNFPDRFSARQFPNYSSELNVNALLLGDSALYLCASSLARGGSTDTQYFGPGTRLTVL.

The V call is TRBV28, the J call TRBJ2-3, with TRBD2 matching 9 bases. The CDR3 runs 16 residues. CDR1 is MDHEN, CDR2 SYDVKM, per germline. Trimming at V came to 3 bases and at J to 1 base, leaving 5 bases not matched to a gene. CDR3 sequence reads: CASSFLLAGGTDTQYF. The DNA of the CDR3 is TGTGCCAGCAGTTTTCTCTTAGCGGGGGGCACAGATACGCAGTATTTT.

This rearrangement joins TRBV28 to TRBJ1-5; a weak D match, TRBD1 (6 bases). The CDR3 is 16 residues long. V was clipped by 6 bases and J by 5 bases, with 20 bases between them. Germline V gene lookup returns CDR1 MDHEN and CDR2 SYDVKM. The CDR3, as DNA: TGTGCCAGCAGCACCTCCAAACAGGGAATTTATCAGCCCCAGCATTTT. Amino acid sequence: CASSTSKQGIYQPQHF.

The genes are TRBV1 and TRBJ2-7; the table's D call, TRBD1, has no DNA check behind it. TRBV1 is given as a pseudogene. CDR3 length equals 14 residues. The CDR3 DNA reads TGCACCAGCAGCCGGACAGGCAAACTCTACGAGCAGTACTTC. Translating it yields CTSSRTGKLYEQYF.

The chain combines TRBV9 with TRBJ2-1; D remains unclear. This CDR3 spans 13 amino acids. Germline V gives CDR1 SGDLS, CDR2 YYNGEE. V lost 0 bases to trimming and J lost 6 bases, with 7 bases between them. The CDR3 DNA is TGTGCCAGCAGCGTAGATAATCCCAATGAGCAGTTCTTC. It translates to CASSVDNPNEQFF.

V and J are TRBV2 and TRBJ1-5; D is ambiguous. The CDR3 extends over 14 amino acids. The V and J ends lost 4 bases and 0 bases respectively, with 7 bases between them. Per germline, CDR1 SNHLY and CDR2 FYNNEI. Here the CDR3 DNA reads TGTGCCAGCAGTGGGGCTTATAGCAATCAGCCCCAGCATTTT. Protein product: CASSGAYSNQPQHF.

CDR3 sequence reads: CASSKRVTNEQYF. In DNA, the CDR3 is TGTGCCAGTTCAAAACGGGTTACGAACGAGCAGTACTTC. The V and J genes are TRBV6-5 and TRBJ2-7, with D hard to call. There are 13 residues in the CDR3. Trimming pared 9 bases from V and 5 bases from J, leaving 17 bases between. CDR1 and CDR2 from the germline V gene are MNHEY and SVGAGI.

The chain employs TRBV5-4 and TRBJ2-3; 7 bases fit TRBD2. Germline V lookup: CDR1 SGHNT, CDR2 YYREEE (reference sequence). V shed 9 bases, J shed 6 bases, and the junction held 13 bases outside the gene matches. CDR3 length: 14 amino acids. The CDR3 bases are TGTGCCATAGGGAGGGGACGAGGCGAGGATACGCAGTATTTT. This encodes CAIGRGRGEDTQYF.

The V call is TRBV30, the J call TRBJ1-5; no definite D call. This CDR3 is built from 12 residues. CDR1 GTSNPN and CDR2 SVGIG come from the germline V gene (reference sequence). V was pared by 2 bases and J by 7 bases, with 9 bases between. The CDR3 reads CAWSPQRQPQHF. The CDR3 bases are TGTGCCTGGAGTCCTCAAAGACAGCCCCAGCATTTT.

The chain carries TRBV10-3 and TRBJ2-5; D is possibly TRBD2 (5 bases). The CDR3 is 14 residues long. V was pared by 0 bases and J by 2 bases, with 7 bases between. The germline CDR1 and CDR2 sequences are ENHRY and SYGVKD. The CDR3 reads CAISESWEQETQYF. The DNA for the CDR3 is TGTGCCATCAGTGAGTCGTGGGAGCAAGAGACCCAGTACTTC.